The 14 T cell receptor beta chains given below trace back to one sample, sequenced in a study of T cell repertoires in cytomegalovirus infection. TCRdb analysed the reads with MiXCR anew, one entry per CDR3 protein. The top ten hold 9.5% to 15% of the sample, which has 650,000 to 900,000 distinct CDR3 sequences, approximately 32% seen once. For these TCRs, the target antigens are not known. The source was cultured CD8+ T cells from PBMCs, collected from culture after CMV antigen stimulation. Source of these receptors: a human donor in good health (CMV status not recorded). Some clones in this sample may be carry-over from other donors' samples.

The rearrangement uses TRBV6-8 and TRBJ2-2, with a tentative D call TRBD2 (6 bases). The germline gives CDR1 MNHGY, CDR2 SAAAGT. The CDR3 sequence is 17 residues long. Trimming took off 6 bases at V and 1 base at J, with 18 bases between the two ends. The CDR3 loop is CASSLTLGTVNTGELFF. The CDR3, as DNA: TGTGCCAGCAGCCTTACTCTCGGGACTGTGAACACCGGGGAGCTGTTTTTT.

The genes are TRBV12-3 or TRBV12-4 and TRBJ1-1; D gene unclear. The CDR3 sequence is 12 residues long. The V and J ends lost 7 bases and 4 bases respectively, with 10 bases between them. The CDR3 here is CASTAVITEAFF. As DNA, the CDR3 is TGTGCCAGCACCGCAGTGATCACTGAAGCTTTCTTT.

The genes are TRBV15 and TRBJ2-7; no clear D. In germline, CDR1 is LNHNV, CDR2 YYDKDF (reference sequence). The CDR3 totals 13 residues. With 0 bases removed from V and 2 bases from J, the gap between germline ends came to 5 bases. The CDR3 nucleotides read TGTGCCACCAGCAGAGATCTCGCCTACGAGCAGTACTTC. This translates into CATSRDLAYEQYF.

This chain connects TRBV12-3 or TRBV12-4 to TRBJ1-2; D might be TRBD1 (6 bases). The CDR3 covers 16 residues. Trimming left V 2 bases short and J 7 bases short, with 20 bases between. CDR3 sequence: CASSLSGALEESGYTF. CDR3 DNA: TGTGCCAGCAGTTTATCAGGGGCCCTTGAGGAGTCTGGCTACACCTTC.

This rearrangement joins TRBV2 to TRBJ1-2; D is perhaps TRBD1 (6 bases). Germline lookup yields CDR1 SNHLY and CDR2 FYNNEI. Trimming pared 8 bases from V and 4 bases from J, leaving 14 bases between. The length of the CDR3 is 13 residues. The CDR3 region has the DNA TGTGCCAGCCCAGGCGGACAGCGCTATGGCTACACCTTC. This codes for CASPGGQRYGYTF.

The chain couples TRBV27 to TRBJ1-5; a possible D gene is TRBD1 (6 bases). The CDR3 has 13 amino acids. V gave up 6 bases and J gave up 6 bases, with 12 bases separating them. Germline V CDR1 and CDR2: MNHEY, SMNVEV (reference sequence). DNA for the CDR3: TGTGCCAGCAGACAGGGATCAACTCAGCCCCAGCATTTT. Its translation is CASRQGSTQPQHF.

In this sample, this clonotype turned up a few times. This chain joins TRBV4-1 and TRBJ1-2; 7 positions agree with TRBD1. V gave up 6 bases and J gave up 5 bases; unmatched junction bases: 6. The CDR3 spans 13 residues. Germline assignment: CDR1 MGHRA and CDR2 YSYEKL. CDR3 sequence reads: CASSERQGYGYTF. The CDR3 coding sequence is TGCGCCAGCAGTGAGAGACAGGGATATGGCTACACCTTC.

The V call is TRBV7-9, the J call TRBJ1-1; unclear D gene. V lost 4 bases and J lost 5, with 14 bases in between. CDR3 length equals 14 residues. Per the germline V gene, CDR1 is SEHNR and CDR2 is FQNEAQ (reference sequence). CDR3 nucleotides: TGTGCCAGCAGCTCCCCACACCTTGGGACTGAAGCTTTCTTT. This sequence encodes CASSSPHLGTEAFF.

This clonotype was observed a handful of times. V usage is TRBV7-2 and J usage is TRBJ1-2; D possibly corresponds to TRBD1 (6 bases). Per germline, CDR1 SGHTA and CDR2 FQGNSA. The CDR3 extends over 18 amino acids. The ends were cut back, 1 base at V and 0 bases at J, with 18 bases in the middle. CDR3 in amino acids: CASSLGFGGLETNYGYTF. CDR3 in DNA: TGTGCCAGCAGCTTAGGATTTGGGGGGCTAGAGACTAACTATGGCTACACCTTC.

About this clonotype itself: The germline gene is not matched at one end of the junction; a read error may be the cause. The chain has TRBV7-4 and TRBJ1-1; D remains unclear. The CDR3 runs 15 residues. Germline CDR1 and CDR2: SGHVT and SQSDAQ. The CDR3 reads CASSEEKDGNTVAFF. CDR3 nucleotide sequence: TGTGCCAGCAGCGAGGAGAAGGACGGGAACACTGTAGCTTTCTTT.

This chain uses TRBV6-2 or TRBV6-3 with TRBJ2-1, with TRBD2 as a possible D gene (7 bases). The CDR3 length is 16 residues. CDR1 MNHEY and CDR2 SVGEGT come from the germline V gene. Trimming removed 0 bases from V and 8 bases from J, with 17 bases in between. The CDR3 sequence is CASSYSPGGRGDEQFF. The CDR3 DNA is TGTGCCAGCAGTTACTCGCCCGGGGGGCGGGGCGATGAGCAGTTCTTC.

There are a few counts of this clonotype. This chain joins TRBV2 and TRBJ1-5; D is unclear. This CDR3 spans 13 amino acids. Trimming pared 0 bases from V and 8 bases from J, leaving 8 bases between. Germline assignment: CDR1 SNHLY and CDR2 FYNNEI. The CDR3 DNA reads TGTGCCAGCAGTGAAGCGCCCCAGAAGCCCCAGCATTTT. This sequence encodes CASSEAPQKPQHF.

This clonotype was seen a few times. The gene calls are TRBV7-9 and TRBJ1-6; 8 nucleotides align to TRBD1. V shed 4 bases and J 8 bases; nucleotides not matched to a gene: 10. CDR3 length equals 16 residues. Per germline, CDR1 SEHNR and CDR2 FQNEAQ (reference sequence). This CDR3 is CASSSKDRGSDSPLHF. DNA of the CDR3: TGTGCCAGCAGCTCAAAAGACAGGGGTAGCGATTCACCCCTCCACTTT.

There are a few counts of this clonotype. V usage is TRBV7-9 and J usage is TRBJ1-6; D possibly corresponds to TRBD1 (5 bases). With 4 bases removed from V and 5 bases from J, the gap between germline ends came to 9 bases. Germline V lookup: CDR1 SEHNR, CDR2 FQNEAQ (reference sequence). This CDR3 has 14 residues. Written as DNA, the CDR3 is TGTGCCAGCAGCTCTACAGGAAATAATTCACCCCTCCACTTT. This translates into CASSSTGNNSPLHF.